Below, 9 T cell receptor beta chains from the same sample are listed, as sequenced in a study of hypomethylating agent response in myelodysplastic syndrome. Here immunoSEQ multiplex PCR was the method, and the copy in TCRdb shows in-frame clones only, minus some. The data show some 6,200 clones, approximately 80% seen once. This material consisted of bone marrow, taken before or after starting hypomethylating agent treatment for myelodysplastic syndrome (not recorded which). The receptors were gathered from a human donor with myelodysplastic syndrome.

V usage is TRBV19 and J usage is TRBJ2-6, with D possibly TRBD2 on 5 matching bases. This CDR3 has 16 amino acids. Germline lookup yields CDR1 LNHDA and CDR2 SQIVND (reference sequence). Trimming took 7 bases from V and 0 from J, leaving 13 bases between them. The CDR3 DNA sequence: TGTGCCAGTATGGGTCAGCGGCCCTCTGGGGCCAACGTCCTGACTTTC. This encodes CASMGQRPSGANVLTF.

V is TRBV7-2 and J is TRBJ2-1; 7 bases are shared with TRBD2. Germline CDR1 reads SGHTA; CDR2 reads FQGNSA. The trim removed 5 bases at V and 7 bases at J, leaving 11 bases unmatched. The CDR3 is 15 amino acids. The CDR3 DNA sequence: TGTGCCAGCAGCCAAACACGCGGGGGTTATAATGAGCAGTTCTTC. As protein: CASSQTRGGYNEQFF.

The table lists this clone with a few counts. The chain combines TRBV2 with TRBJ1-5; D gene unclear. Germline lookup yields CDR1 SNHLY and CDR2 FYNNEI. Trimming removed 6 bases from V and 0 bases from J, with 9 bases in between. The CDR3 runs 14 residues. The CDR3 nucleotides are TGTGCCAGCAGCCATGCTAATAGCAATCAGCCCCAGCATTTT. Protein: CASSHANSNQPQHF.

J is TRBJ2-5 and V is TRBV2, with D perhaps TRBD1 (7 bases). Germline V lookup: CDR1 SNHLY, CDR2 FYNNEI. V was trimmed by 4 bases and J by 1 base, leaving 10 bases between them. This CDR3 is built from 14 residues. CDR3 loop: CASSGGDSQETQYF. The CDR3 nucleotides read TGTGCCAGCAGTGGCGGGGACAGCCAAGAGACCCAGTACTTC.

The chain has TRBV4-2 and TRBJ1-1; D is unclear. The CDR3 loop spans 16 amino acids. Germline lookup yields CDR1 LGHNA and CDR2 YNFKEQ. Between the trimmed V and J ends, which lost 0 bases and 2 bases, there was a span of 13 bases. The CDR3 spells CASSQDLATRNTEAFF. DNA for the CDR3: TGTGCCAGCAGCCAAGATCTCGCGACAAGAAACACTGAAGCTTTCTTT.

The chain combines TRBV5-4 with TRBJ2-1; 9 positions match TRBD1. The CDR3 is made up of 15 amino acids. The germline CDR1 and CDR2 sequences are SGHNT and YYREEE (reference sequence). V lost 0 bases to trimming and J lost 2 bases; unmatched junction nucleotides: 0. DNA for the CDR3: TGTGCCAGCAGCTTGGGACAGGGGGCCTACAATGAGCAGTTCTTC. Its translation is CASSLGQGAYNEQFF.

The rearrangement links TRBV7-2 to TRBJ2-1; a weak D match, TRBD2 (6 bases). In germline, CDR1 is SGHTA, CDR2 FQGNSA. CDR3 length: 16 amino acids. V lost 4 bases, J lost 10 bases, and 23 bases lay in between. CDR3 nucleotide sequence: TGTGCCAGCAGCTATAATACCGGGACCCTACGGGGGGAGCAGTTCTTC. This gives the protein CASSYNTGTLRGEQFF.

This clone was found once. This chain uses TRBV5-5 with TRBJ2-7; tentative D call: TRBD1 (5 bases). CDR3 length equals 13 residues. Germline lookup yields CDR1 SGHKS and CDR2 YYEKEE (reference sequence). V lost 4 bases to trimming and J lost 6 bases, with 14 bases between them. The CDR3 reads CASSRVGVPEQYF. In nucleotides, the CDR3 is TGTGCCAGCAGCAGGGTAGGGGTTCCCGAGCAGTACTTC.

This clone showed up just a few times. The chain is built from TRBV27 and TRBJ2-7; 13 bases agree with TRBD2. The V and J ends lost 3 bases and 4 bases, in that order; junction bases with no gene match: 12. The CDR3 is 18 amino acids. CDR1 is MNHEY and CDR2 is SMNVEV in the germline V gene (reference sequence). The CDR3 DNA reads TGTGCCAGCAGTTTCGGGACTAGCGGGGCCCGTCCCCAATACGAGCAGTACTTC. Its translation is CASSFGTSGARPQYEQYF.